This TCR beta chain was identified in a study of T cell repertoires in cytomegalovirus infection (dated by TCRdb to between 2018 and 2021). About the study as a whole: Peptide stimulations targeted recently identified HLA-C-restricted CMV epitopes, whose presentation resists viral immunomodulation, together with well-studied HLA-B-restricted epitopes. Donor HLA type was relevant to the analysis, because carriage of CMV infection together with the matching HLA type was indicated by public TCR beta signatures.

The research as a whole found: Carriers of CMV infection plus the relevant HLA type were discriminated by the cumulative frequency of public TCR beta family members in the study cohort and in an independent roughly 370-donor cohort. The ex vivo response was dominated by HLA-C-restricted CMV-specific TCR beta clonotypes, which also provided the single most frequent clonotype in two of eight donors.

The reads were generated on an Illumina HiSeq 1500. Clones were called with MiXCR by TCRdb after fastp trimmed the public reads at Q25, and only in-frame beta chains were retained. A single entry per CDR3 protein holds the most common genes and DNA from its merged rows. A total of 300,000 to 400,000 distinct CDR3 sequences appear in this sample, almost 30% of them only once. The ten biggest clones cover 15% to 20% of the sample. From the germline V gene, CDR1 is KGHSH and CDR2 is LQKENI. The CDR3, from cysteine to phenylalanine, totals 15 residues. Just the 45-base CDR3 DNA is kept, in frame starting at base 1. V drops 3 bases and J drops 0 bases, leaving 8 bases in between. The treatment or condition tag for this specimen amounts to: in vitro stimulation with specific CMV peptide epitopes to enrich CMV-specific T cells. As concerns this clonotype: Its antigen is still unknown. No much larger clone exists at a distance of one base, and base qualities are not known.

The specimen comprised cultured PBMCs, sampled from culture after CMV antigen stimulation. The sequence is built from TRBV18 and TRBJ2-2, with the D gene not confidently named. The TCR was taken from a human donor in good health (CMV status not recorded). Some clones in this sample may be carry-over from other donors' samples. The CDR3 reads CASSPRAANTGELFF. The DNA reads as follows: TGTGCCAGCTCACCTCGGGCAGCGAACACCGGGGAGCTGTTTTTT.